The 17 T cell receptor beta chains presented below share a single source sample, sequenced in a study of cytomegalovirus exposure and HLA in healthy donors (dated by TCRdb to about 2017). The library relied on the immunoSEQ multiplex PCR assay. The multiplex PCR relied on a mix of 60 forward primers for TCR Vbeta segments and 13 reverse primers for TCR Jbeta segments. Here the immuneACCESS table is served through TCRdb, limited to in-frame sequences with V and J called. Missing clones are a known gap in these copies; in checked studies unresolved V genes cover under half, and the rest lacks a known reason. The sample table lists some 130,000 clones, 85% of them with a count of one. The ten top clones hold under 7.5% of the sample. The sequenced sample consisted of PBMCs. The receptors derive from a woman aged 25 to 39 in good health and CMV-seropositive.

The chain recombines TRBV13 with TRBJ2-2, with 8 bases aligning to TRBD2. The CDR3 spans 14 residues. V was clipped by 4 bases and J by 7 bases; unmatched bases: 5. Germline CDR1 is PRHDT and CDR2 is FYEKMQ (reference sequence). The DNA of the CDR3 is TGTGCCAGCAGCTACGGGACTAGGGGCGGGGAGCTGTTTTTT. It is translated as CASSYGTRGGELFF.

The CDR3 spells CATSRGPGGLDTEAFF. The CDR3 DNA reads as TGTGCCACCAGCAGGGGCCCAGGGGGGTTGGACACTGAAGCTTTCTTT. The rearrangement uses TRBV15 and TRBJ1-1; 7 nucleotides agree with TRBD1. CDR1 is LNHNV and CDR2 is YYDKDF in the germline V gene (reference sequence). V dropped 3 bases and J dropped 3; count of bases not matched to a gene: 10. The CDR3 has 16 residues.

The rearrangement links TRBV5-1 to TRBJ2-1; 15 bases line up with TRBD2. This CDR3 has 16 residues. With V trimmed by 6 bases and J by 5 bases, 6 bases remained unmatched. CDR1 and CDR2 from the germline V gene are SGHRS and YFSETQ. The CDR3 spells CASTGLAGGSHNEQFF. CDR3 sequence (DNA): TGCGCCAGCACCGGACTAGCGGGAGGGAGCCACAATGAGCAGTTCTTC. Together with reference TRBV5-1 and TRBJ2-1, the CDR3 gives the full variable domain: KAGVTQTPRYLIKTRGQQVTLSCSPISGHRSVSWYQQTPGQGLQFLFEYFSETQRNKGNFPGRFSGRQFSNSRSEMNVSTLELGDSALYLCASTGLAGGSHNEQFFGPGTRLTVL.

The chain joins TRBV28 to TRBJ2-2; the D is unclear. The germline V and J ends were trimmed by 8 bases and 1 base, with 5 bases remaining between them. This CDR3 has 12 residues. The germline V gene encodes CDR1 MDHEN and CDR2 SYDVKM. As DNA, the CDR3 is TGTGCCAGCGGCCTGAACACCGGGGAGCTGTTTTTT. Translated: CASGLNTGELFF.

The chain carries TRBV5-1 and TRBJ1-2; D possibly corresponds to TRBD1 (5 bases). This CDR3 contains 15 residues. Trimming left V 0 bases short and J 8 bases short, with 17 bases between. Per the germline V gene, CDR1 is SGHRS and CDR2 is YFSETQ. CDR3 region: CASSLESGKYRGYTF. Here the CDR3 DNA reads TGCGCCAGCAGCTTGGAGTCAGGGAAGTACAGAGGCTACACCTTC.

The chain combines TRBV18 with TRBJ2-5, with TRBD1 matching over 10 bases. Per the germline V gene, CDR1 is KGHSH and CDR2 is LQKENI. This CDR3 is 16 amino acids long. Unmatched junction bases numbered 8, after V lost 2 bases and J lost 5 bases. CDR3 sequence reads: CASSPGATGGFETQYF. The CDR3 nucleotides are TGTGCCAGCTCACCAGGCGCGACAGGGGGCTTCGAGACCCAGTACTTC.

The V gene is TRBV10-3, the J gene TRBJ2-7, with TRBD2 matching 8 bases. This CDR3 spans 13 amino acids. V lost 6 bases to trimming and J lost 5 bases; unmatched junction nucleotides: 6. The germline V gene has CDR1 ENHRY and CDR2 SYGVKD. DNA of the CDR3: TGTGCCATCAGGACTAGCGTAAGCGACGAGCAGTACTTC. Translating it yields CAIRTSVSDEQYF.

This clone was detected only a few times. The V call is TRBV7-8, the J call TRBJ1-2, with 8 nucleotides matching TRBD1. Trimming removed 4 bases from V and 5 bases from J; junction bases left unmatched: 6. This CDR3 has 14 residues. In germline, CDR1 is SGHVS, CDR2 FQNEAQ. CDR3 amino acids: CASSSRDRLYGYTF. In DNA form, the CDR3 reads TGTGCCAGCAGCTCCAGGGACAGGTTGTATGGCTACACCTTC.

The chain employs TRBV29-1 and TRBJ2-7, with TRBD2 matching over 8 bases. Looked up from germline, CDR1 is SQVTM and CDR2 is ANQGSEA. The CDR3 extends over 13 amino acids. V dropped 7 bases and J dropped 2; count of bases not matched to a gene: 7. Here the CDR3 reads CSASPAGAYEQYF. The CDR3 DNA sequence: TGCAGCGCCAGTCCAGCGGGAGCCTACGAGCAGTACTTC.

The chain is built from TRBV27 and TRBJ1-2; 10 bases map to TRBD1. The germline CDR1 and CDR2 sequences are MNHEY and SMNVEV (reference sequence). The J segment lost 4 bases and the V segment lost 2 bases, leaving 10 bases of the junction unmatched. The length of the CDR3 is 17 residues. The CDR3 is CASSLILGTGVSYGYTF. The CDR3, as DNA: TGTGCCAGCAGTTTAATTTTGGGGACAGGGGTTAGCTATGGCTACACCTTC.

The chain uses TRBV5-1 and TRBJ2-1, with 14 positions matching TRBD2. CDR1 is SGHRS, CDR2 YFSETQ, per germline. This CDR3 region has 19 residues. V was pared by 2 bases and J by 0 bases, with 7 bases of the junction left unmatched. In nucleotides, the CDR3 is TGCGCCAGCAGCTTTGGACTAGCGGGGGGCGCGAGCTCCTACAATGAGCAGTTCTTC. Translating gives CASSFGLAGGASSYNEQFF.

The gene calls are TRBV5-1 and TRBJ1-3, with D perhaps matching TRBD1 (6 bases). V shed 3 bases and J shed 0 bases, with 10 bases lying between them. Per the germline V gene, CDR1 is SGHRS and CDR2 is YFSETQ. CDR3 length: 15 amino acids. Written as DNA, the CDR3 is TGCGCCAGCAGCTACGACAGGAACTCTGGAAACACCATATATTTT. This gives the protein CASSYDRNSGNTIYF.

The genes are TRBV5-1 and TRBJ1-1, with a possible D match to TRBD1 (5 bases). The CDR3 has 14 amino acids. Germline V gives CDR1 SGHRS, CDR2 YFSETQ. V lost 0 bases, J lost 1 base, and 7 bases lay in between. CDR3 bases: TGCGCCAGCAGCTTGGATACAGGGAACACTGAAGCTTTCTTT. This gives the protein CASSLDTGNTEAFF.

The chain links TRBV11-3 to TRBJ2-1; TRBD2 agrees at 10 bases. The trim removed 1 base at V and 8 bases at J, leaving 5 bases unmatched. Germline V gives CDR1 SGHNT, CDR2 YENEEA. The CDR3 loop spans 15 amino acids. The CDR3 sequence is CASSLAGTSVDEQFF. CDR3 DNA sequence: TGTGCCAGCAGCTTAGCGGGGACTAGCGTGGATGAGCAGTTCTTC. The full variable domain, completed using reference TRBV11-3 and TRBJ2-1, is EAGVVQSPRYKIIEKKQPVAFWCNPISGHNTLYWYLQNLGQGPELLIRYENEEAVDDSQLPKDRFSAERLKGVDSTLKIQPAELGDSAVYLCASSLAGTSVDEQFFGPGTRLTVL.

The chain employs TRBV28 and TRBJ1-5; D perhaps matches TRBD1 (5 bases). Germline V gene sequence: CDR1 MDHEN, CDR2 SYDVKM. Trimming removed 6 bases from V and 4 bases from J, with 13 bases in between. The CDR3 runs 14 residues. The CDR3 DNA reads as TGTGCCAGCAGAATGGACAACCGGAATCAGCCCCAGCATTTT. The encoded protein is CASRMDNRNQPQHF.

The rearrangement links TRBV9 to TRBJ2-7; 7 bases agree with TRBD1. Germline values: CDR1 SGDLS, CDR2 YYNGEE. Losses at the gene ends were 0 bases for V and 2 bases for J; bases not matched to a gene: 2. The CDR3 totals 14 residues. In DNA form, the CDR3 reads TGTGCCAGCAGCGTAGGGACAGGCCCCTACGAGCAGTACTTC. Translated, it gives CASSVGTGPYEQYF.

The chain combines TRBV6-6 with TRBJ2-2; weak D call: TRBD2 (6 bases). Trimming left V 7 bases short and J 2 bases short, with 14 bases between. The CDR3 loop spans 15 amino acids. Germline CDR1 reads MNHNY; CDR2 reads SVGAGI (reference sequence). The CDR3 DNA is TGTGCCAGCACCGGAGGGCGGCTTAACACCGGGGAGCTGTTTTTT. Protein product: CASTGGRLNTGELFF.